This TCR beta chain was recovered during a study of blood T cell repertoires in COVID-19. There are a few counts of this clone. Under the authors' procedure: Amplification of reference gene primers was used by the study to estimate nucleated cell counts. Only in-frame clones appear in the TCRdb table, and some are missing; sequencing was by immunoSEQ multiplex PCR. V and J calls and clone size are those listed in that table; D and trimming were worked out from the DNA. The profile shows about 330,000 clones, over 75% of them singletons. Ages ranged from about 18 to 89 years, with residence in around 24 US areas. Participants had their cohort set by participant-reported clinical history. Germline CDR1 and CDR2: MNHEY and SVGAGI. CDR3 size: 12 residues. The junction had 3 bases not matched to a gene; V was cut back by 11 bases and J by 2 bases.

This TCR was recovered from a woman aged 18-29 years who had recovered from COVID-19. Sequences were obtained from PBMCs or T cells enriched from blood (not recorded which). The V and J genes are TRBV6-5 and TRBJ1-2; 9 bases are shared with TRBD1. The CDR3 sequence is CAGGTGNYGYTF. For the CDR3, the DNA is TGTGCCGGCGGGACAGGGAACTATGGCTACACCTTC.